Listed below are T cell receptor beta chains from one sample, sequenced in a study of tumor-infiltrating lymphocytes in primary liver carcinoma. Using its own MiXCR run on the multiplex PCR reads, TCRdb lists one record per CDR3 protein. The sample contains 35,000 to 50,000 distinct CDR3 sequences, approximately 82% of which appear only once. Sequencing used tumor-adjacent normal liver tissue. The receptor set was obtained from a woman in her 30s with primary liver carcinoma and hepatitis B virus infection. Each CDR3 is given with its conserved first and last residue. The D gene is left open where the match is weak. A row's size may be missing; if present it is once, few, many or a size class.

v_gene	abundance	j_gene	d_gene	CDR3nt	CDR3aa
TRBV11-2	-	TRBJ2-1	TRBD2	TGTGCCAGCAGCTGGACTAGCGGTTACAATGAGCAGTTCTTC	CASSWTSGYNEQFF
TRBV28	-	TRBJ2-7	TRBD2	TGTGCCAGCATCAGTAGTAGCGGGACCGCCTACGAGCAGTACTTC	CASISSSGTAYEQYF
TRBV12-3/TRBV12-4	-	TRBJ2-6	TRBD1	TGTGCCAGCAACTTAAAGGGGAGGACAGGGGTCCGCTCTGGGGCCGACGTCCTGACTTTC	CASNLKGRTGVRSGADVLTF
TRBV29-1	many	TRBJ2-1	TRBD2	TGCAGCGTCAAAAGCGGGGGGATCAATGAGCAGTTCTTC	CSVKSGGINEQFF
TRBV11-2	-	TRBJ1-1	TRBD1	TGTGCCAGCAGCTCTGGGACAGAAGCCTTCTTT	CASSSGTEAFF
TRBV6-2/TRBV6-3	many	TRBJ1-1	-	TGTGCCAGCAGCCGGACAGAGAACACTGAAGCTTTCTTT	CASSRTENTEAFF
TRBV20-1	once	TRBJ2-1	-	TGCAGTGCTAGAGTAGTCCTGGCGGCCAGAGGGTACAATGAGCAGTTCTTC	CSARVVLAARGYNEQFF
TRBV12-3/TRBV12-4	-	TRBJ2-2	TRBD2	TGTGCCAGCAGTCCGGGACTAGGGGCCGGGGAGCTAATTTTT	CASSPGLGAGELIF
TRBV7-8	-	TRBJ2-3	-	TGTGTCAGCAGCTTAGAAGAGGCTAGCTGGAGCACAGATACGCAGTATTTT	CVSSLEEASWSTDTQYF
TRBV6-5	-	TRBJ2-1	TRBD2	TGTGCCAACAGTTACTGGGGCGATGGGACTAGCGCAGTGTACAATGAGCAGTTCTTC	CANSYWGDGTSAVYNEQFF
TRBV28	-	TRBJ2-1	TRBD2	TGTGCCTGCAGGGCGGCTAGCGGCGACAATGAGCAGTTCTTC	CACRAASGDNEQFF
TRBV4-2	-	TRBJ2-5	-	TGTGCCAGCAGCCAAAACCCGGGAGGAGGGGGGGCTGAGACCCAGTACTTC	CASSQNPGGGGAETQYF
TRBV28	many	TRBJ2-6	-	TGTGCCAGCAGTTTCACCCGGCGGCTGGGCCGCGGGGCCAACGTCCTGACTTTC	CASSFTRRLGRGANVLTF
TRBV4-2	-	TRBJ2-2	-	TGTGCCAGCAGCCAAAGCGACACCGGGGAGCTGCTTTTT	CASSQSDTGELLF
TRBV27	-	TRBJ1-1	-	TGTGCCAGCAGTTTCTCATCGTGGATCACTGAAGATTTCTTT	CASSFSSWITEDFF
TRBV4-1	-	TRBJ2-1	-	TGCGCCAGCAGCATAGATTACCACAATGAGCAGTCCTTC	CASSIDYHNEQSF
TRBV4-1	-	TRBJ2-2	TRBD2	TGCGCCAACAGCCACTCGACTAGCGTGAGTACCGGGGAGCTGTTTTTT	CANSHSTSVSTGELFF
TRBV5-1	-	TRBJ2-2	TRBD1	TGCGCCAGCAGGTTGGGCCACCGGGACAGAGCGGCCGGGAAGCTGTTTTTT	CASRLGHRDRAAGKLFF
TRBV11-2	-	TRBJ1-2	-	TGTGCCAGCAGCTTAGCATCCGTGTTTGGCAGCTACACCTTC	CASSLASVFGSYTF
TRBV11-2	-	TRBJ2-1	-	TGTGGCAGGAGCGAACAGGGTGGGGCCTACAATGAGCAGTTCTTC	CGRSEQGGAYNEQFF
TRBV28	-	TRBJ1-1	-	TGTGCCAGCAGGCTCGGCCCGCTGAACACTGTAGATTTCTTT	CASRLGPLNTVDFF
TRBV5-5	once	TRBJ1-1	TRBD1	TGTGCCTGCAGCTTGTGGACAGGGGGCACTGAAACTTTCTTT	CACSLWTGGTETFF
TRBV12-3/TRBV12-4	-	TRBJ2-5	-	TGTGCCAGCACTTACTCCGTTAGTTATGAGACCCAGTACTTC	CASTYSVSYETQYF
TRBV6-5	-	TRBJ2-1	-	TGTGCCAGCACCCCAGCAGGGGAGATGTACAATGAGCAGTTATTC	CASTPAGEMYNEQLF
TRBV4-1	-	TRBJ1-4	-	TGTGCCAGCAGCCGCCTAGAGGATGAAAAACTGTTTTTT	CASSRLEDEKLFF
TRBV11-2	-	TRBJ2-2	TRBD1	TGTGCCAATAGCTTAGTTCAGGACAGGGGGCGCCGGGAGCCGTTTTTT	CANSLVQDRGRREPFF
TRBV6-1	-	TRBJ1-6	-	TGTGCCAGCATCCGATATTCGCCCTTGGAGTCACACCTCCACTTT	CASIRYSPLESHLHF
TRBV6-1	-	TRBJ2-4	-	TGTGCCAGCAGTGGAGGGTTGGCAGGCGTAAAAAACATTCAGTACTTC	CASSGGLAGVKNIQYF
TRBV6-2/TRBV6-3	-	TRBJ2-7	-	TGTGCCAGCAGTCCCAGCGAGGCCTACGGGCAGTACTTC	CASSPSEAYGQYF
TRBV6-2/TRBV6-3	-	TRBJ2-2	-	TGTACCAGCGGGTACACCGGGGAGCCGTTTTTT	CTSGYTGEPFF
TRBV11-3	-	TRBJ2-2	-	TGTGCCAGCAGCTTAGATCTACGGGGGGCCTTAACCACCGGGGAGCTGTTTTTT	CASSLDLRGALTTGELFF
TRBV25-1	many	TRBJ2-4	-	TGTGCCAGCAGGTACTACGACAGCCAGTACTTC	CASRYYDSQYF
TRBV5-1	-	TRBJ2-5	-	TGCGCCAGCAGCCACGACGGGGTTGTGCAAGAGACCCAGTACTTC	CASSHDGVVQETQYF